This T cell receptor beta chain originates from a study of blood T cell repertoires in COVID-19. Study at large: PBMCs, B-cell-depleted T cells, or T cells were the source of the cDNA or gDNA that made up the material.

Individuals drawn from 24 US areas were about 18 to 90 years old. Before being deemed recovered, Cohort 3 donors had two negative PCRs, clearance, or symptom resolution. Authors' data handling: Researchers report that nucleated cell counts were estimated from reference gene primer amplification. Clones were read by immunoSEQ multiplex PCR, and TCRdb kept only the in-frame ones, dropping some. V and J calls plus clone size are reproduced from that table; the DNA served to infer D and trimming. This table has hundreds of thousands of clones, around 91% appearing once. This receptor was identified in a woman in her 40s who had recovered from COVID-19. Sequencing was performed on PBMCs or T cells enriched from blood (not recorded which).

The CDR3 DNA reads TGTGCCAGCAGCTTTCTCAGGGGGAACACCGGGGAGCTGTTTTTT. This encodes CASSFLRGNTGELFF. This chain uses TRBV7-6 with TRBJ2-2; D might be TRBD1 (6 bases). CDR1 SGHVS and CDR2 FNYEAQ come from the germline V gene. CDR3 size: 15 residues. V gave up 3 bases and J gave up 1 base, with 9 bases separating them.